The 31 T cell receptor beta chains below were found in one sample sequenced in a study of tissue T cells after allogeneic stem cell transplantation. As to time point: mouse harvest day 7 after allogeneic transplant. Mouse grafts combined 10^7 T-cell-depleted bone marrow cells with 10^6 splenic CD5+ T cells. This table comes from immunoSEQ multiplex PCR, and its TCRdb copy is limited to in-frame clones, with some not included. The sample has about 6,700 clones, around 44% seen once. The sequenced material came from gut tissue. These TCRs come from a female BALB/c mouse given C57BL/6 T cells with graft-versus-host disease after an allogeneic hematopoietic cell transplant.

This clone is deemed medium-sized (0.01 to 0.1%). Gene and germline names: mouse. The read ends 1 residue shy of where the CDR3 ends; the end is completed using the germline J gene. This chain links TRBV3 with TRBJ2-1; no clear D. CDR1 is SNHLY and CDR2 is FYNGKV in the germline V gene (reference sequence). V lost 3 bases and J lost 3, with 6 bases in between. This CDR3 is 13 amino acids long. The CDR3 here is CASSLDVYAEQFF. The covered CDR3 bases are TGTGCCAGCAGCTTGGACGTCTATGCTGAGCAGTTC.

A remark on this clone: Genes and germline are mouse. The CDR3 end lies 1 residue beyond the end of the read and is filled in from the germline J gene. The chain carries TRBV13-2 and TRBJ2-7, with TRBD1 identical over 7 bases. Germline lookup yields CDR1 NNHNN and CDR2 SYGAGS (reference sequence). The trim removed 6 bases at V and 6 bases at J, leaving 3 bases unmatched. The CDR3 contains 11 residues. The CDR3 sequence: CASADRVEQYF. Incomplete CDR3 DNA: TGTGCCAGCGCCGACAGGGTTGAACAGTAC.

With regard to this clone: The gene names here belong to mouse. The read gets to within 1 residue of the CDR3 end, and the germline J gene fills in the rest. This rearrangement joins TRBV13-2 to TRBJ2-1; maybe TRBD2 (7 bases). Trimming stripped 1 base from V and 1 base from J, with 9 bases between. The germline V gene encodes CDR1 NNHNN and CDR2 SYGAGS (reference sequence). The CDR3 spans 15 residues. CDR3 residues: CASGDPGGNYAEQFF. Partial CDR3 DNA: TGTGCCAGCGGTGATCCTGGGGGCAACTATGCTGAGCAGTTC.

This clone has only a few counts. Mouse gene names apply. The CDR3 end falls 1 residue outside the read, so it is completed with the germline J gene. The chain has TRBV4 and TRBJ2-3; 7 nucleotides match TRBD1. V was pared by 3 bases and J by 2 bases, with 5 bases of the junction left unmatched. Germline CDR1 LGHDT, CDR2 YNNKQL (reference sequence). This CDR3 is 15 amino acids long. The CDR3 region is CASSYRQGIAETLYF. The CDR3 DNA, read in part, is TGTGCCAGCAGCTACAGACAGGGTATTGCAGAAACGCTGTAT. Filled out from reference TRBV4 and TRBJ2-3, the complete variable domain reads ETAVFQTPNYHVTQVGNEVSFNCKQTLGHDTMYWYKQDSKKLLKIMFSYNNKQLIVNETVPRRFSPQSSDKAHLNLRIKSVEPEDSAVYLCASSYRQGIAETLYFGSGTRLTVL.

Of note for this clone: Here the gene names and germline are mouse. The read gets to within 1 residue of the CDR3 end, and the germline J gene fills in the rest. The rearrangement uses TRBV26 and TRBJ2-1, with D possibly matching TRBD1 (5 bases). V was cut by 4 bases and J by 1 base, with 8 bases left in between. The CDR3 has 14 residues. The germline V gene encodes CDR1 KGHPV and CDR2 FQNQEV (reference sequence). The sequenced part of the CDR3 DNA is TGTGCCAGCAGTCGGACAAAAAACTATGCTGAGCAGTTC. Protein: CASSRTKNYAEQF. In full, the CDR3 reads CASSRTKNYAEQFF.

Worth noting for this clone: The genes and germline here are from mouse. Additional DNA sequences in this sample encode the identical CDR3. CDR3 in amino acids: CASSRQGYAEQFF. CDR3 DNA, as far as it was read: TGTGCCAGCAGTCGACAGGGCTATGCTGAGCAGTTC. The chain recombines TRBV26 with TRBJ2-1; 7 nucleotides agree with TRBD1. The read halts 1 residue ahead of the CDR3 end, with the missing end drawn from the germline J gene. CDR3 size: 13 residues. Trimming took 4 bases from V and 3 from J; bases not matched to a gene: 0. The V gene's germline CDR1 is KGHPV and CDR2 FQNQEV (reference sequence).

This clone is categorized as medium-sized. Gene names are mouse gene names. The read stops 1 residue short of the end of the CDR3; the missing end is completed from the germline J gene. This sequence joins TRBV2 and TRBJ2-7, with D tentatively TRBD1 (5 bases). V shed 3 bases and J shed 1 base, with 10 bases lying between them. This CDR3 comprises 14 residues. CDR1 and CDR2 (germline): LGHNA, YSYQKL. This CDR3 reads CASSQRGGSYEQYF. The part of the CDR3 DNA that was read is TGTGCCAGCAGCCAGAGGGGAGGGTCCTATGAACAGTAC.

About this clone: Gene names denote mouse genes. The CDR3 is cut off 1 residue early in the read; its end comes from the germline J gene. Other nucleotide sequences in the sample specify the same CDR3. J is TRBJ1-3 and V is TRBV26, with 7 bases identical to TRBD1. CDR1 is KGHPV and CDR2 is FQNQEV in the germline V gene (reference sequence). Trimming took 3 bases from V and 2 from J; bases not matched to a gene: 1. This CDR3 has 14 residues. The part of the CDR3 DNA that was read is TGTGCCAGCAGTCTCCAGGGGGCTGGAAATACGCTCTAT. Its protein is CASSLQGAGNTLY. The full CDR3 reads CASSLQGAGNTLYF. Full variable domain (missing parts from reference TRBV26 and TRBJ1-3): NSKVIQTPRYLVKGQGQKAKMRCIPEKGHPVVFWYQQNKNNEFKFLINFQNQEVLQQIDMTEKRFSAECPSNSPCSLEIQSSEAGDSALYLCASSLQGAGNTLYFGEGSRLIVV.

Comment on this clone: Gene names and germline match the mouse. The read comes to an end 1 residue before the CDR3 does, leaving the germline J gene to fill in the end. This chain connects TRBV26 to TRBJ1-2; tentative D call: TRBD1 (6 bases). Germline CDR1 is KGHPV and CDR2 is FQNQEV (reference sequence). This CDR3 has 14 residues. The V gene lost 4 bases and the J gene lost 0 bases, with 9 bases spanning the gap. CDR3 residues: CASSRDNANSDYTF. The CDR3 DNA, read in part, is TGTGCCAGCAGTCGGGACAATGCAAACTCCGACTACACC.

To note about this clone: Mouse germline and gene names are used. The CDR3 end falls 1 residue outside the read, so it is completed with the germline J gene. V gene TRBV26 combines with J gene TRBJ2-5; 8 bases align to TRBD2. Germline lookup yields CDR1 KGHPV and CDR2 FQNQEV (reference sequence). After removal of 3 bases from V and 2 bases from J, the junction contained 4 bases not matched to a gene. The length of the CDR3 is 15 residues. CDR3 residues: CASSLLGGGQDTQYF. The covered CDR3 bases are TGTGCCAGCAGTCTCCTGGGGGGAGGCCAAGACACCCAGTAC. Full variable domain (remainder filled in from reference TRBV26 and TRBJ2-5): NSKVIQTPRYLVKGQGQKAKMRCIPEKGHPVVFWYQQNKNNEFKFLINFQNQEVLQQIDMTEKRFSAECPSNSPCSLEIQSSEAGDSALYLCASSLLGGGQDTQYFGPGTRLLVL.

A word on this clone: Gene names refer to mouse genes. CDR3 bases read: TGTGCCAGCAGTGATGAGGGGGACCAAGACACCCAGTAC. Protein: CASSDEGDQDTQY. The full CDR3 sequence reads CASSDEGDQDTQYF. The chain links TRBV13-1 to TRBJ2-5; a weak D match, TRBD1 (6 bases). The CDR3 end falls 1 residue outside the read, so it is completed with the germline J gene. The CDR3 loop spans 14 amino acids. Germline-derived CDR1 and CDR2 are NSHNY and SYGAGN. V was shortened by 0 bases and J by 1 base, with 6 bases between the two germline ends.

This clone was detected only a few times. Genes and germline are mouse. CDR3 bases read: TGTGCCAGCTCTCTCGGGCTGGGGGGAGGTCAAAACACCTTGTAC. Its translation is CASSLGLGGGQNTLY. The full CDR3 is CASSLGLGGGQNTLYF. The chain couples TRBV12-1 to TRBJ2-4; 8 bases fit TRBD2. Read data end 1 residue before the CDR3 end; the end is taken from the germline J gene. This CDR3 is built from 16 residues. Looked up from germline, CDR1 is SGHSN and CDR2 is HYEKVE. Unmatched junction bases numbered 5, after V lost 0 bases and J lost 1 base. Supplemented by reference TRBV12-1 and TRBJ2-4, the full variable domain reads DSGVVQSPRHIIKEKGGRSVLTCIPISGHSNVVWYQQTLGKELKFLIQHYEKVERDKGFLPSRFSVQQFDDYHSEMNMSALELEDSAMYFCASSLGLGGGQNTLYFGAGTRLSVL.

As regards this clone: Gene and germline names: mouse. The read finishes 1 residue shy of the CDR3 end, and the germline J gene is used to complete it. This chain links TRBV20 with TRBJ2-3, with a possible D match to TRBD1 (6 bases). The CDR3 covers 15 residues. The germline V gene encodes CDR1 GFQATS and CDR2 STVNSAI. Trimming shortened V by 0 bases and J by 1 base, and 11 bases separated the two germline ends. The CDR3 bases that were read are TGTGGTGCTAGGGACTCAGGGGTGGGTGCAGAAACGCTGTAT. It codes for CGARDSGVGAETLY. The whole CDR3 is CGARDSGVGAETLYF.

This clone has a handful of counts. Mouse gene names and germline throughout. The CDR3 goes on 1 residue after the read ends, and that part is filled in from the germline J gene. The chain employs TRBV12-1 and TRBJ2-7; 8 bases are a match to TRBD2. Germline CDR1 SGHSN, CDR2 HYEKVE. The CDR3 covers 15 residues. J was trimmed by 0 bases and V by 0 bases; bases with no gene match: 3. CDR3 bases read: TGTGCCAGCTCTCTCGGACTGGGATTCTCCTATGAACAGTAC. Translating it yields CASSLGLGFSYEQY. The entire CDR3 protein reads CASSLGLGFSYEQYF.

On this clone: The listed genes are named as in mouse. The read ends 1 residue before the CDR3 terminus; that terminus is restored from the germline J gene. This chain links TRBV16 with TRBJ2-7; D remains unclear. The germline V and J ends were trimmed by 0 bases and 6 bases, with 3 bases remaining between them. The CDR3 spans 11 residues. The germline V gene has CDR1 SGHSA and CDR2 FRNQAP. The CDR3 reads CASSLDREQYF. The part of the CDR3 DNA that was read is TGTGCAAGCAGCTTAGATCGTGAACAGTAC.

Note on this clone: These gene names are mouse names. The sequence runs out 1 residue before the end of the CDR3; the remainder is reconstructed from the germline J gene. This sequence joins TRBV3 and TRBJ1-5; D is uncertain. V lost 0 bases, J lost 0 bases, and 6 bases lay in between. This CDR3 region has 15 residues. The germline V gene encodes CDR1 SNHLY and CDR2 FYNGKV (reference sequence). The CDR3 is CASSLAPYNNQAPLF. CDR3 bases read: TGTGCCAGCAGCTTAGCGCCGTATAACAACCAGGCTCCGCTT.

This clone was picked up a small number of times. Gene labels here are mouse ones. The read finishes 1 residue shy of the CDR3 end, and the germline J gene is used to complete it. The V call is TRBV23, the J call TRBJ1-1; the table names TRBD1, a call not compared with the DNA. Germline CDR1 is KGHTA and CDR2 is FQNQQP. The CDR3 loop spans 15 amino acids. The CDR3 spells CSSSQSQGTNTEVFF. Incomplete CDR3 DNA: TGCTCCAGCAGTCAATCCCAGGGGACAAACACAGAAGTCTTC.

Notes on this clone: Any gene name here is a mouse gene name. Read sequence stops 1 residue before the CDR3 end, and the germline J gene provides the missing end. The rearrangement links TRBV13-2 to TRBJ1-1; TRBD1 aligns across 8 bases. The CDR3 consists of 15 residues. The trim removed 3 bases at V and 0 bases at J, leaving 4 bases unmatched. CDR1 and CDR2 (germline): NNHNN, SYGAGS (reference sequence). The CDR3 here is CASGGPGQANTEVFF. The sequenced part of the CDR3 DNA is TGTGCCAGCGGTGGGCCGGGACAGGCAAACACAGAAGTCTTC.

By proportion, this clone is medium-sized (0.01 to 0.1%). Any gene name here is a mouse gene name. The read stops 1 residue short of the end of the CDR3; the missing end is completed from the germline J gene. This chain links TRBV19 with TRBJ2-7; D call uncertain. Trimming stripped 2 bases from V and 3 bases from J, with 6 bases between. The CDR3 extends over 12 amino acids. CDR1 and CDR2 from the germline V gene are FNHDT and SITEND (reference sequence). The CDR3 is CASSIRVYEQYF. The sequenced part of the CDR3 DNA is TGTGCCAGCAGTATTAGGGTCTATGAACAGTAC.

By share, this clone counts as large. Gene labels here are mouse ones. The read gets to within 1 residue of the CDR3 end, and the germline J gene fills in the rest. The chain recombines TRBV3 with TRBJ1-4; D may be TRBD1 (6 bases). V was pared by 0 bases and J by 5 bases, with 10 bases between. The CDR3 spans 15 residues. Germline CDR1 and CDR2: SNHLY and FYNGKV (reference sequence). The CDR3 loop reads CASSLAQGSNERLFF. CDR3 bases read: TGTGCCAGCAGCTTAGCACAGGGAAGTAACGAAAGATTATTT.

In its sample, this clone ranks as medium-sized (0.01 to 0.1%). Gene names are mouse gene names. The read finishes 1 residue shy of the CDR3 end, and the germline J gene is used to complete it. The J gene is TRBJ1-2, the V gene TRBV13-3; 9 bases agree with TRBD1. This CDR3 has 14 residues. CDR1 and CDR2 from the germline V gene are NNHDY and SYVADS. The V and J ends lost 4 bases and 5 bases, in that order; junction bases with no gene match: 6. The CDR3 DNA, read in part, is TGTGCCAGCAGTCGGGACAGGGAGGGATCCGACTACACC. This sequence encodes CASSRDREGSDYT. The CDR3 in full is CASSRDREGSDYTF.

This clone is medium-sized within its sample. Mouse gene names apply. The chain's CDR3 is CASSRGTGYNSPLYF. Partial CDR3 DNA: TGTGCTAGCAGTAGAGGGACAGGCTATAATTCGCCCCTCTAC. V is TRBV17 and J is TRBJ1-6; 7 nucleotides agree with TRBD1. The read terminates 1 residue ahead of where the CDR3 ends, so the germline J gene completes it. TRBJ1-6 falls under the ORF class, with uncertain function. Germline V CDR1 and CDR2: MNHDT, YYDKIL. V dropped 1 base and J dropped 3; count of bases not matched to a gene: 0. This CDR3 spans 15 amino acids.

A word on this clone: Gene labels here are mouse ones. Sequencing ends 1 residue short of the CDR3 end; the germline J gene provides the rest. This chain links TRBV4 with TRBJ2-5; D may be TRBD2 (6 bases). V shed 5 bases and J shed 0 bases, with 9 bases lying between them. This CDR3 is built from 14 residues. Per germline, CDR1 LGHDT and CDR2 YNNKQL (reference sequence). The covered CDR3 bases are TGTGCCAGCAGCCATACTGGGAACCAAGACACCCAGTAC. Protein product: CASSHTGNQDTQY. The CDR3 in its entirety is CASSHTGNQDTQYF.

This clone was recorded a few times. Mouse germline and gene names are used. Sequencing ends 1 residue short of the CDR3 end; the germline J gene provides the rest. V and J are TRBV26 and TRBJ2-1; D unresolved. Germline CDR1 KGHPV, CDR2 FQNQEV (reference sequence). Trimming shortened V by 6 bases and J by 1 base, and 1 base separated the two germline ends. CDR3 size: 11 residues. CDR3 in amino acids: CASSNYAEQFF. CDR3 DNA (partial): TGTGCCAGCAGCAACTATGCTGAGCAGTTC.

In this sample, this clone is medium-sized. Gene and germline names: mouse. The read terminates 1 residue before the CDR3 end, so the remaining end is supplied by the germline J gene. The chain couples TRBV16 to TRBJ2-7; 9 bases map to TRBD2. The germline V gene has CDR1 SGHSA and CDR2 FRNQAP. CDR3 length equals 13 residues. V trimming: 3 bases; J trimming: 7 bases; junction bases outside the gene matches: 4. Incomplete CDR3 DNA: TGTGCAAGCAGCTTTGGGGGGGCGCGAGAACAGTAC. Protein product: CASSFGGAREQY. The whole CDR3 protein is CASSFGGAREQYF.

This clone turned up a few times. Mouse names are used for the genes. The read is 1 residue too short to cover the CDR3 end, so that end is filled in from the germline J gene. V usage is TRBV13-3 and J usage is TRBJ2-7; TRBD2 is a possible D gene (7 bases). V gave up 5 bases and J gave up 6 bases, with 9 bases separating them. This CDR3 is 11 amino acids long. Germline CDR1 is NNHDY and CDR2 is SYVADS. The CDR3 sequence is CASRRGGEQYF. CDR3 bases read: TGTGCCAGCAGGAGGGGGGGTGAACAGTAC.

Of note for this clone: Mouse gene names and germline throughout. The CDR3 here is CSSSQFDSYEQYF. The part of the CDR3 DNA that was read is TGCTCCAGCAGTCAATTCGACAGTTATGAACAGTAC. J is TRBJ2-7 and V is TRBV23; the table's D call, TRBD1, has no DNA check behind it. Read data end 1 residue before the CDR3 end; the end is taken from the germline J gene. Germline values: CDR1 KGHTA, CDR2 FQNQQP. CDR3 length: 13 residues. The whole variable domain, filled in from reference TRBV23 and TRBJ2-7, reads DAAVTQKPRYLIKMKGQEAEMKCIPEKGHTAVFWYQQKQSKELKFLIYFQNQQPLDQIDMVKERFSAVCPSSSLCSLGIRTCEAEDSALYLCSSSQFDSYEQYFGPGTRLTVL.

Judged by abundance, this clone is medium-sized. Gene names and germline refer to mouse. CDR3 DNA (partial): TGTGCCAGCAGCCCGGGACAGGGGAACTCCGACTACACC. Its translation is CASSPGQGNSDYT. The entire CDR3 protein is CASSPGQGNSDYTF. The chain is built from TRBV26 and TRBJ1-2; 10 nucleotides align to TRBD1. The CDR3 end lies 1 residue beyond the end of the read and is filled in from the germline J gene. This CDR3 has 14 amino acids. Germline V gene data show CDR1 as KGHPV and CDR2 as FQNQEV (reference sequence). J lost 2 bases, V lost 6 bases, and 3 bases had no gene match.

Turning to this clone: Gene and germline names: mouse. The sequence runs out 1 residue before the end of the CDR3; the remainder is reconstructed from the germline J gene. The rearrangement uses TRBV16 and TRBJ2-5; D call uncertain. CDR3 length: 11 amino acids. Between the trimmed V and J ends, which lost 5 bases and 4 bases, there was a span of 4 bases. CDR1 SGHSA and CDR2 FRNQAP come from the germline V gene. The CDR3 is CASSPKDTQYF. Partial CDR3 DNA: TGTGCAAGCAGCCCAAAAGACACCCAGTAC.

Comment on this clone: This may be a read error, as it is one base from a much larger clone. The gene names given are mouse names. Other DNA sequences in this specimen translate into the identical CDR3. CDR3 DNA (partial): TGCGCCAGCAGTGGGACTGGGGGAGCAGAAACGCTGTAT. This codes for CASSGTGGAETLY. The full CDR3 sequence reads CASSGTGGAETLYF. V and J are TRBV15 and TRBJ2-3; TRBD2 matches 11 bases. The read terminates 1 residue ahead of where the CDR3 ends, so the germline J gene completes it. Germline V gene sequence: CDR1 SGHND, CDR2 FRSKSL. The CDR3 has 14 amino acids.

This clone was counted only a few times. Gene names denote mouse genes. The CDR3 end falls 1 residue outside the read, so it is completed with the germline J gene. The chain links TRBV26 to TRBJ2-1; 8 bases are a match to TRBD1. Germline values: CDR1 KGHPV, CDR2 FQNQEV (reference sequence). This CDR3 region has 14 residues. Unmatched junction bases numbered 6, after V lost 4 bases and J lost 7 bases. The CDR3 bases that were read are TGTGCCAGCAGTCCTCAGGGGGCGCGGGCTGAGCAGTTC. It encodes CASSPQGARAEQF. The whole CDR3 protein reads CASSPQGARAEQFF.